The sample holds one count of the clone carrying this TCR beta chain. These data come from a study of blood T cell repertoires in COVID-19. Here immunoSEQ multiplex PCR was the method, and the copy in TCRdb shows in-frame clones only, minus some. In the table there are about 100,000 clones, approximately 91% of which are singletons. This receptor was obtained from a man between 45 and 60 years old with active COVID-19. The sequenced sample was peripheral blood.

As DNA, the CDR3 is TGTGCCAGCAGCCGCCAGGTGCGGGAGTATAATGAGCAGTTCTTC. The encoded protein is CASSRQVREYNEQFF. The rearrangement joins TRBV9 to TRBJ2-1; the match to TRBD2 covers 7 bases. Germline assignment: CDR1 SGDLS and CDR2 YYNGEE. The junction had 11 bases not matched to a gene; V was cut back by 4 bases and J by 7 bases. The CDR3 is 15 residues long.